Given below is one T cell receptor beta chain in context. What it recognizes is unknown. CD45RA-negative memory and CD45RA+ naive subsets were split from the CD4+ cells. The data derive from a study of shared clonotypes between healthy human individuals. Deep-level settings were used for running the assay. TCRdb keeps only in-frame clones here, not all; method: immunoSEQ multiplex PCR. The table has over 700,000 clones, just under 75% seen once. With V trimmed by 6 bases and J by 6 bases, 15 bases remained unmatched. The CDR3 covers 15 residues. CDR1 is SQVTM and CDR2 is ANQGSEA in the germline V gene. Study findings and constraints: Clonotypes which were not shared had lower generation probabilities than clonotypes that all four donors shared.

The origin of this receptor is a woman in her 30s in good health. J is TRBJ2-7 and V is TRBV29-1; 9 bases line up with TRBD1. The source material was memory CD4+ T cells sorted from blood. Subset defined: CD45RA-negative fraction. In DNA form, the CDR3 reads TGCAGCGTCCGAAACCGGGCTACAGGGGGCGGCGAGCAGTACTTC. Its protein is CSVRNRATGGGEQYF.